The clone carrying this T cell receptor (beta chain) was seen a few times. Its specificity is not known. The data were taken from a study of response to subunit inactivated influenza vaccine. CDR1 LGHDT and CDR2 YNNKEL come from the germline V gene (reference sequence). Germline trimming cut 4 bases from V and 3 bases from J; bases unmatched to any gene: 8. This CDR3 region has 16 residues. General study points: Each seasonal flu vaccination may recruit only limited new T cells, authors suggested.

TCRdb reprocessed the RT-PCR reads via MiXCR and lists one record per CDR3 protein. Found here are under 550,000 distinct CDR3 sequences, roughly 8.2% of them singletons; the top ten hold 10% to 15%. The sequenced sample was PBMCs from blood, obtained less than 30 months after vaccination. The chain employs TRBV3-1 and TRBJ2-3; the match to TRBD2 covers 9 bases. The source is a man aged 50-75 years who received an inactivated influenza vaccine. The CDR3 loop reads CASSLRRGGATDTQYF. The CDR3 DNA follows: TGTGCCAGCAGCCTTAGGCGCGGGGGGGCGACAGATACGCAGTATTTT.